This T cell receptor beta chain was sequenced for a study of T-cell reconstitution after alpha-beta-depleted transplantation in children. Broader study findings: There were some patients whose high TCRbeta diversity at day 60 came from surviving recipient T cells and thymic progenitors. Reportedly, alpha-beta T cells present about two months post-transplant originated from several hundred expanded clones of graft origin.

The TCRbeta library was prepared with unique molecular identifiers. TCRdb independently ran MiXCR on the PCR reads; one entry per CDR3 protein. The table has approximately 400,000 distinct CDR3 sequences, around 15% seen once. This CDR3 is 14 amino acids long. Deletions cut 2 bases from V and 0 bases from J, with 8 bases between. The germline V gene encodes CDR1 MGHDK and CDR2 SYGVNS. A remark on this clonotype: The antigen is not known.

This material consisted of PBMCs, mostly from graft donor cells, taken 360 days after TCRalphabeta/CD19-depleted stem cell transplant. The clonotype originates from a boy less than two years old who had a stem cell transplant for Wiskott-Aldrich syndrome, so the T cells may come from the graft donor. This chain links TRBV25-1 with TRBJ2-7, with D unresolved. The CDR3: CASSEHRSSYEQYF. CDR3 nucleotide sequence: TGTGCCAGCAGTGAACATCGGAGCTCCTACGAGCAGTACTTC.